This T cell receptor beta chain was recorded in a study of blood T cells in healthy people across ages (dated by TCRdb to between 2014 and 2017). About the study as a whole: In model experiments, template switching captured roughly one uniquely barcoded TCR beta cDNA molecule for every two T cells. To track age-related changes in TCR beta repertoire diversity, the study relied on deep sequencing normalized with unique cDNA molecular identifiers. The donors were split into four age groups: young (average 16 years), middle-aged (39), aged (62) and long-lived (roughly 86). To avoid experimental bias, donors of different ages were randomly spread across the sequencing lanes. Using the same blood draw, the study looked at two additional independent replicas of 1 million unique cDNA reads for two donors, one aged 18 to 30 and the other aged 80 or older. Study-level results and caveats: Compared with the aged group, the long-lived group had more naive CD4+ T cells, fewer expanded clones and increased TCR diversity, a pattern suggesting age selection. The percentage of naive T cells measured by flow cytometry correlated strongly with observed TCR beta diversity. Since profiling was done on bulk unsorted PBMCs, naive and antigen-experienced compartments could not be conclusively compared. Estimates of total diversity from one million sequenced T cells were regarded as lower bounds and underestimates. The CMV infection status of donors was not known, potentially confounding age-related changes in expanded clonotypes. Observed TCR beta diversity per million T cells fell roughly linearly with age, and a significant reduction was already apparent by age about 38.

The approximately 39 donors, aged 6 to 90 years, were systemically healthy Caucasian individuals from Russia. Each donor gave 8 to 10 milliliters of peripheral blood, collected into EDTA-treated Vacutainer tubes. Ficoll-Paque density-gradient centrifugation was used to isolate PBMCs, with at least 6.5 million per sample. Trizol reagent was used to extract total RNA from the PBMCs, yielding at least 5.5 micrograms per sample. The percentages of naive CD45RAhigh/CD27high T cells were determined by flow cytometry on a PBMC aliquot from every donor. According to the germline V gene, CDR1 reads MNHEY and CDR2 reads SVGAGI. Its CDR3 holds 15 amino acids, cysteine through phenylalanine. Only the CDR3 DNA stays, 45 bases, in frame from base 1. The V and J ends are trimmed by 2 bases and 5 bases, leaving 10 bases between them. The library was made by 5' RACE. For sequencing, an Illumina HiSeq 2500 was employed. A second roughly 6 to 12 cycle PCR used a sample-barcoded 5' primer and a J-beta primer mix. A template-switch 5' adaptor carrying 12 random nucleotides introduced a unique molecular identifier onto each TCR beta cDNA molecule. Each sample yielded at least 3 million CDR3-containing paired-end reads. The Mint cDNA synthesis kit, primed by a TRBC-specific oligonucleotide, was used to synthesize first-strand cDNA from all RNA. Following uracil-DNA glycosylase treatment, a first 18-cycle PCR with universal primers M1SS and BC2_uni_R was performed on all cDNA. The original methods were these. Normalization of each sample was performed by random selection of 1 million high-quality reads, each carrying a distinct molecular identifier. Reads with shared molecular identifiers were discarded instead of being binned into consensus sequences. MiTCR, run with a Q25 quality threshold and the strictest error-elimination algorithm, handled CDR3 identification, clonotype clustering and error correction. A nonparametric unseen species model using Euler transformation provided a lower-bound estimate of total TCR beta diversity. Clones were called with MiXCR by TCRdb after fastp trimmed the public reads at Q25, and only in-frame beta chains were retained. Rows are unified per CDR3 protein, each entry keeping the most common DNA and genes. These V and J calls derive from TCRdb rather than the authors' analysis. The sample table records 650,000 to 900,000 distinct CDR3 sequences; 62% of these occur just once. The ten most abundant clones make up 25% to 35% of the sample.

A note on this clonotype: This receptor's antigen is unknown. No base quality information exists; no much larger clone differs at one position.

This chain is built from TRBV6-5 and TRBJ1-6, with a weak D call of TRBD1 (5 bases match). This sequence was found in a man younger than 40 in good health. Material for sequencing was blood. In nucleotide form, the sequence is TGTGCCAGCAGTTACAGGGACTTTAATAATTCACCCCTCCACTTT. This translates into CASSYRDFNNSPLHF.